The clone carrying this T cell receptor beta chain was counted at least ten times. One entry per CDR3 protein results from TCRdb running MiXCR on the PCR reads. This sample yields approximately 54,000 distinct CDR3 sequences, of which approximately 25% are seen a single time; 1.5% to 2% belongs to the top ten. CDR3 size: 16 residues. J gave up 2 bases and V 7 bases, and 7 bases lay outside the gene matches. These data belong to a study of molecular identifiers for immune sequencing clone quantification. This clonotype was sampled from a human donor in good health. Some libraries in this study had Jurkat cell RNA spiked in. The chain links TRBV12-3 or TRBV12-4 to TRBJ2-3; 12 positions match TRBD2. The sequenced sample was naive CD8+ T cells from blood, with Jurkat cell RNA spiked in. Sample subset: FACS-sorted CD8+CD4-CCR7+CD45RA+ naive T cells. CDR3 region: CASKTSGGTLTDTQYF. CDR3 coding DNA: TGTGCCAGCAAAACTAGCGGGGGGACTCTCACAGATACGCAGTATTTT.